This TCR beta chain stems from a study of regulatory T cells in long-lasting Graves disease. The study, taken as a whole, reports: Compared with new cases, persistent Graves' patients showed reduced TCR diversity. Persistent cases favored TRBV28, TRBJ1-2 and TRBJ2-5.

This clonotype showed up many times. The antigen is undetermined. Arm-PCR with iRepertoire HTBI primers amplified the CDR3 regions for these TCR beta libraries. Original processing notes: Identified across the samples were 55 to 75 TRBV segments and around 14 TRBJ segments. TCRdb reprocessed the multiplex PCR reads via MiXCR and lists one record per CDR3 protein. The V and J calls reflect TCRdb's pipeline rather than the authors' work. The table lists around 460,000 distinct CDR3 sequences, about 20% of them singletons. As to time point: persistent/refractory GD, antithyroid drugs over 5 years with positive TRAb. PBMC RNA served as the TCR library source. American Thyroid Association guidelines defined Graves' disease diagnosis. Germline V CDR1 and CDR2: DFQATT, SNEGSKA (reference sequence). This CDR3 is 14 amino acids long. With 5 bases removed from V and 0 bases from J, the gap between germline ends came to 10 bases.

The chain is built from TRBV20-1 and TRBJ1-4; possibly TRBD1 for D (6 bases). The clonotype originates from a female donor with Graves disease. This specimen consisted of peripheral blood mononuclear cells (PBMCs), obtained when the disease was refractory, from a patient treated with antithyroid drugs. The CDR3 coding sequence is TGCAGTGCTCGCACAGGGACAACTAATGAAAAACTGTTTTTT. Its protein is CSARTGTTNEKLFF.